A selection of T cell receptor beta chains follows, all from one sample in a study of cytomegalovirus exposure and HLA in healthy donors. Using immunoSEQ multiplex PCR, the repertoire was profiled, and TCRdb retains in-frame clones only, with some absent. This sample has 150,000 to 200,000 clones; around 90% occur once, and the top ten carry 1.5% to 2%. The sequencing input was PBMCs. Receptors were obtained from a woman between 18 and 30 years old in good health and CMV-seronegative. Each CDR3 is given with its conserved first and last residue. D genes are given only for firm matches.

d_call j_call v_call cdr3_aa cdr3_nt
. TRBJ1-2 TRBV5-1 CASSLGVRVDGYTF TGCGCCAGCAGCTTGGGTGTCAGGGTAGATGGCTACACCTTC
TRBD1 TRBJ1-6 TRBV19 CASSTHGTGFRSPLHF TGTGCCAGTAGTACTCACGGGACAGGTTTTAGATCACCCCTCCACTTT
. TRBJ2-1 TRBV19 CASSTGYNEQFF TGTGCCAGTAGTACAGGGTACAATGAGCAGTTCTTC
. TRBJ1-5 TRBV6-1 CASSEQDGQPQHF TGTGCCAGCAGTGAGCAGGATGGGCAGCCCCAGCATTTT
TRBD1 TRBJ2-5 TRBV4-1 CASSHQGAETQYF TGCGCCAGCAGCCACCAGGGGGCAGAGACCCAGTACTTC
. TRBJ2-7 TRBV6-1 CASNRREREQYF TGTGCCAGCAACAGGAGGGAACGGGAGCAGTACTTC
TRBD1 TRBJ1-5 TRBV18 CASSPGQGVGRNQPQHF TGTGCCAGCTCACCAGGACAGGGGGTAGGTCGAAATCAGCCCCAGCATTTT
TRBD1 TRBJ1-6 TRBV7-8 CASSLNQDRPHHF TGTGCCAGCAGCTTAAATCAGGACAGGCCCCACCACTTT
TRBD2 TRBJ2-1 TRBV6-4 CASKDGGSGDEQFF TGTGCCAGCAAAGACGGGGGGTCTGGAGATGAGCAGTTCTTC
TRBD1 TRBJ2-7 TRBV28 CAGRKWDRGYEQYF TGTGCCGGCAGAAAGTGGGACAGGGGCTACGAGCAGTACTTC